The following is a T cell receptor (beta chain) sequence with its context. This clone was counted only a few times. Its antigen remains undetermined. Per-nucleotide qualities are absent, and no much larger clonotype sits a single base away. This sample is drawn from a study of blood T cell repertoires in COVID-19 (dated by TCRdb to about 2020). Regarding the research as a whole: Samples from collaborators originated in the United States, Italy and Spain and spanned both the acute and convalescent phases of COVID-19. The prospective study material was composed of cDNA or gDNA derived from T cells, B-cell-depleted T cells, or PBMCs. Subjects who had been exposed to COVID-19, were actively infected with it, or had recovered from it provided the deeply sampled blood TCRbeta repertoires that made up the dataset. The repertoires were made available in a free public database intended to serve as a resource for research on the immune response to SARS-CoV-2. Samples came from the ongoing ImmuneRACE study (first 160 participants) plus 1,254 subjects from 6 global collaborators. A de-identified subject ID, COVID-19 status, age in years and sex were almost always included in the sample metadata. Where available, HLA class I and class II types were taken from metadata supplied by the sample provider and were not determined by assay-based typing. Points the paper makes about the study in general: Clinical and demographic metadata were provided uncurated, with the amount varying by source and participant.

TCRbeta CDR3 regions were amplified from genomic DNA using the immunoSEQ Assay, a bias-controlled multiplex PCR. Under the source paper's analysis protocol: Within the assay, amplification of reference gene primers was used to estimate how many nucleated cells each sample contained. To quantify the absolute abundance of each unique TCRbeta CDR3 rearrangement, sequence reads were collapsed and filtered. Productive Simpson clonality was computed per sample as the square root of Simpson's diversity index over productive rearrangements. TCRdb mirrors the immuneACCESS table, restricted to in-frame sequences. Some clones are absent from its copies; in checked studies, under half trace to an unresolved V gene, and the reason for the others is unknown. V and J calls and clone size follow that table, whereas D and trimming were derived from the DNA. This sample gives about 200,000 clones in total; 82% of them show up just once. Jointly, the top ten make up roughly 5.5% of the sample.

One collaborating source in Seattle enrolled patients while the patients were actively infected and followed the patients over time throughout the course of disease. Collaborating institutions collected whole blood in K2EDTA tubes following their own protocols. For TCRbeta analysis, collaborators shipped samples as frozen whole blood, isolated PBMCs, or DNA extracted from either of those sample types. What was sequenced was peripheral blood. This receptor was taken from a woman in her 70s with COVID-19, enrolled during active disease.

The CDR3 loop reads CASSVSGTSGRETQYF. The nucleotides read TGTGCCAGCAGCGTGTCCGGGACTAGCGGGAGGGAGACCCAGTACTTC. The chain links TRBV9 with TRBJ2-5; 15 nucleotides in the junction match TRBD2. Reading the germline V gene gives CDR1 SGDLS and CDR2 YYNGEE. The CDR3 holds 16 amino acids from the cysteine to the phenylalanine. The retained sequence is limited to the CDR3, 48 bases, with the frame set at the first base. After removal of 2 bases from V and 5 bases from J, the junction retains 4 bases not matched to a gene.